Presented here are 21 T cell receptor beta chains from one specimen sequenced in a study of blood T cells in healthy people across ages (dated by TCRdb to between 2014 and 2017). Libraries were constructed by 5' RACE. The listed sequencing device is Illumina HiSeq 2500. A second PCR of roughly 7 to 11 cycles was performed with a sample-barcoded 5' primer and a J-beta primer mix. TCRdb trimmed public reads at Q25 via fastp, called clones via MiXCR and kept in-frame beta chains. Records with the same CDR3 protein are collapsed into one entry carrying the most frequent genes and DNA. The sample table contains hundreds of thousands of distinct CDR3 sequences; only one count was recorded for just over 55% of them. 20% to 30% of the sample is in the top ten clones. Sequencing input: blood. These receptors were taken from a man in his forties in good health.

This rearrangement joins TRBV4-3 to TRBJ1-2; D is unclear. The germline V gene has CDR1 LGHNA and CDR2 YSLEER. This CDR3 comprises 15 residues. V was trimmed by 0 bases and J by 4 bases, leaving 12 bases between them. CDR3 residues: CASSQDLFRIYGYTF. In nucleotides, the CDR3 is TGCGCCAGCAGCCAAGATTTATTCCGGATCTATGGCTACACCTTC.

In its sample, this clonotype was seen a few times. CDR3 loop: CASSRLTYEQYF. CDR3 DNA sequence: TGTGCCAGCAGCAGACTCACCTACGAGCAGTACTTC. This rearrangement joins TRBV12-3 or TRBV12-4 to TRBJ2-7, with D unresolved. The V end was cut by 6 bases, the J end by 2 bases, with 8 bases between. The CDR3 covers 12 residues.

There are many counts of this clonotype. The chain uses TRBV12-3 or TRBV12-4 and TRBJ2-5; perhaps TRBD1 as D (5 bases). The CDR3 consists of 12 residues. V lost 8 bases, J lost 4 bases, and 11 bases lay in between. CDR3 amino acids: CASGHGLETQYF. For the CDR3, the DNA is TGTGCCAGCGGACACGGTTTAGAGACCCAGTACTTC.

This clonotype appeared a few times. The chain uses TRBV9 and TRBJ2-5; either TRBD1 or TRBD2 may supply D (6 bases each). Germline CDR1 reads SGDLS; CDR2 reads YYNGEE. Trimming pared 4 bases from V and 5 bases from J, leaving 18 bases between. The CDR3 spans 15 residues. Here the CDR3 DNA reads TGTGCCAGCAGCCCTGGCCTGGGGGGCACGGAGACCCAGTACTTC. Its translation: CASSPGLGGTETQYF.

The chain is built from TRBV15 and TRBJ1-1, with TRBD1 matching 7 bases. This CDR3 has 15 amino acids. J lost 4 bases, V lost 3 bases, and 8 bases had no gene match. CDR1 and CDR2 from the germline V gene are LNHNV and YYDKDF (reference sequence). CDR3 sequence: CATSRDRRGGTEAFF. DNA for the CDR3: TGTGCCACCAGCAGGGACAGGCGGGGTGGCACTGAAGCTTTCTTT.

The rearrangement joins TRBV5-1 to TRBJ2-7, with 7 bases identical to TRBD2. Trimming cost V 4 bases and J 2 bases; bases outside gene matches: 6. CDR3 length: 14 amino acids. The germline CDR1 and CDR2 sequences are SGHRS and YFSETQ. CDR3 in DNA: TGCGCCAGCAGCGGGGGGGAAAAGCCCTACGAGCAGTACTTC. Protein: CASSGGEKPYEQYF.

CDR3 residues: CASSDRSGAGANVLTF. The CDR3 coding sequence is TGTGCCAGCAGCGACCGCAGTGGGGCTGGGGCCAACGTCCTGACTTTC. The chain carries TRBV11-3 and TRBJ2-6; D is unclear. In germline, CDR1 is SGHNT, CDR2 YENEEA. The CDR3 consists of 16 residues. The germline V and J ends were trimmed by 5 bases and 2 bases, with 13 bases remaining between them.

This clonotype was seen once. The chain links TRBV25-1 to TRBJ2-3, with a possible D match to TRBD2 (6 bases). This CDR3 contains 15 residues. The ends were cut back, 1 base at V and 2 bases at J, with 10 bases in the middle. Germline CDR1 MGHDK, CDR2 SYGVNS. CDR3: CASSESGAFTDTQYF. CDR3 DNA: TGTGCCAGCAGTGAATCGGGAGCCTTCACAGATACGCAGTATTTT.

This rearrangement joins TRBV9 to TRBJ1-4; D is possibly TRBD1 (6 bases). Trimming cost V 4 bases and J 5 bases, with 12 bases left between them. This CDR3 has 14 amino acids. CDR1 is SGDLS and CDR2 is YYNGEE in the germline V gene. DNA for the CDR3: TGTGCCAGCAGCCCACAGGGTCACAATGAAAAACTGTTTTTT. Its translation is CASSPQGHNEKLFF.

CDR3 nucleotide sequence: TGTGCCAGCAGCTTAGCGGAGAGGGACAAAGCCTACGAGCAGTACTTC. It specifies CASSLAERDKAYEQYF. The chain links TRBV7-9 to TRBJ2-7, with a weak D call TRBD1 (6 bases). Germline CDR1 reads SEHNR; CDR2 reads FQNEAQ (reference sequence). The CDR3 covers 16 residues. Trimming stripped 0 bases from V and 2 bases from J, with 14 bases between.

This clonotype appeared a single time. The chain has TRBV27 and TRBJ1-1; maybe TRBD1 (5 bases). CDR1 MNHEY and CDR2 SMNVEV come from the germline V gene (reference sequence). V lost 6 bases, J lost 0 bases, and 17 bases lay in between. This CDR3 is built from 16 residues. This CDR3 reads CASRLTGGRMNTEAFF. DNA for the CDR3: TGTGCCAGCAGGCTAACGGGGGGACGGATGAACACTGAAGCTTTCTTT.

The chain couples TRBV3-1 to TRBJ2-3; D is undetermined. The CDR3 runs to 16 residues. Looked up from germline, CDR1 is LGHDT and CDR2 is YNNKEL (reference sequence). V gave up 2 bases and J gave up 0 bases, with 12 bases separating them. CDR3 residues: CASSQPTRASTDTQYF. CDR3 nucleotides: TGTGCCAGCAGCCAACCGACCCGAGCTAGCACAGATACGCAGTATTTT.

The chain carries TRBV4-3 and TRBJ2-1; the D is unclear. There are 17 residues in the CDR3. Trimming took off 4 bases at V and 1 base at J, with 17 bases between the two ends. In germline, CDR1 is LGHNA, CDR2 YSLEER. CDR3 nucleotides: TGCGCCAGCAGCCGAACCGAACGAGGAGTATCCTACAATGAGCAGTTCTTC. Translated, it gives CASSRTERGVSYNEQFF.

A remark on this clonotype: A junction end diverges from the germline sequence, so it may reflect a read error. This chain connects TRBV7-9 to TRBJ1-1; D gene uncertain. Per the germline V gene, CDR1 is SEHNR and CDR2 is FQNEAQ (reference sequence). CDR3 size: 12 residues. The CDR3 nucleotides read TGTGCGAGCAAGGCGGGTTCCACTGAAGCTTTCTTT. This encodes CASKAGSTEAFF.

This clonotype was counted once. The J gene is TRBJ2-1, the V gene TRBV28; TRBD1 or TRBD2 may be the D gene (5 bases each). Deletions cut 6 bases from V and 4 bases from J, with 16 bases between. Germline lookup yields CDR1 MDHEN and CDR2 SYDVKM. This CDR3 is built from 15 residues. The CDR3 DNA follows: TGTGCCAGCAGCGATCCCGGGACGCATTACAATGAGCAGTTCTTC. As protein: CASSDPGTHYNEQFF.

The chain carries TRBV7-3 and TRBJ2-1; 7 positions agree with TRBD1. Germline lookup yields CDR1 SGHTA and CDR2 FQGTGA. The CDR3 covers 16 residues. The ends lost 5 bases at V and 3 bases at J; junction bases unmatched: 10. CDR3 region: CASSGSGGRYYNEQFF. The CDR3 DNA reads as TGTGCCAGCAGCGGGTCAGGGGGACGGTACTACAATGAGCAGTTCTTC. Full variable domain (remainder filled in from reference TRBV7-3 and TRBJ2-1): GAGVSQTPSNKVTEKGKYVELRCDPISGHTALYWYRQSLGQGPEFLIYFQGTGAADDSGLPNDRFFAVRPEGSVSTLKIQRTERGDSAVYLCASSGSGGRYYNEQFFGPGTRLTVL.

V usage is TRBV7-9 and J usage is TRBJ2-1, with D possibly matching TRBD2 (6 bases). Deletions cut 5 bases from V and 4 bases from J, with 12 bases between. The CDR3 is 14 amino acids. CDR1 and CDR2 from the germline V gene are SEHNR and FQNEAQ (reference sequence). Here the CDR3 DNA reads TGTGCCAGCAGCCCGTACCGGGAGTACAATGAGCAGTTCTTC. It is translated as CASSPYREYNEQFF.

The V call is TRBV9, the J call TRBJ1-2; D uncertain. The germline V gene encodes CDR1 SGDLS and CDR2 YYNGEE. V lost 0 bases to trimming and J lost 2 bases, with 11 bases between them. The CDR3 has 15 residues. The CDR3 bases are TGTGCCAGCAGCGTAGAGGCCGGCCCAAACTATGGCTACACCTTC. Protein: CASSVEAGPNYGYTF.

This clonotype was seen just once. For the CDR3, the DNA is TGTGCCAGCAGCCCAGCAATAAAACGGGACAGAAGATATGGCTACACCTTC. Protein sequence: CASSPAIKRDRRYGYTF. The rearrangement uses TRBV3-1 and TRBJ1-2; 7 nucleotides line up with TRBD1. The junction had 16 bases not matched to a gene; V was cut back by 4 bases and J by 5 bases. This CDR3 has 17 residues. Germline V gene sequence: CDR1 LGHDT, CDR2 YNNKEL (reference sequence).

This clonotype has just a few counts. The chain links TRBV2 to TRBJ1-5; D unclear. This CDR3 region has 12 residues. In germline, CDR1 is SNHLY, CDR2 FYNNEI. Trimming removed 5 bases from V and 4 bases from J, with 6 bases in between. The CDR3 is CASSLENQPQHF. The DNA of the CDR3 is TGTGCCAGCAGTTTGGAAAATCAGCCCCAGCATTTT.

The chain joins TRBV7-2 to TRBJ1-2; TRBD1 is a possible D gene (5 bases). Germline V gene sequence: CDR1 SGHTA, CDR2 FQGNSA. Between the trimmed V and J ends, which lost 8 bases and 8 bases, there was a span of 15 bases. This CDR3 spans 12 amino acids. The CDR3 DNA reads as TGTGCCAGCCGAGGCGGGGGAGTCGGCTACACCTTC. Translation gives CASRGGGVGYTF.